Below, 13 T cell receptor beta chains from the same sample are listed, as sequenced in a study of blood T cells in healthy people across ages. Alongside a J-beta primer mix, a sample-barcoded 5' primer served in a second PCR lasting roughly 7 to 12 cycles. TCRdb ran MiXCR on the 5' RACE reads and lists one entry per CDR3 protein. The sample consists of hundreds of thousands of distinct CDR3 sequences, 40% to 50% of them appearing once. The sequencing sample was made of blood. The receptors come from a man aged 60 to 75 in good health.

This clonotype turned up a few times. CDR3 sequence reads: CASSPDRVEQYF. Here the CDR3 DNA reads TGTGCCAGCAGTCCCGACAGGGTCGAGCAGTACTTC. The V call is TRBV12-3 or TRBV12-4, the J call TRBJ2-7, with 7 bases identical to TRBD1. There are 12 residues in the CDR3. The junction had 4 bases not matched to a gene; V was cut back by 5 bases and J by 6 bases.

This clonotype showed up just once. An end of the junction differs from the germline gene, which may be a read error. The CDR3 loop is CACSLVHGANTEAFF. DNA of the CDR3: TGTGCCTGCAGCTTAGTTCACGGGGCCAACACTGAAGCTTTCTTT. The V call is TRBV7-2, the J call TRBJ1-1; a possible D gene is TRBD1 (5 bases). The V gene's germline CDR1 is SGHTA and CDR2 FQGNSA. The CDR3 loop spans 15 amino acids.

V usage is TRBV4-3 and J usage is TRBJ2-5, with a weak D call TRBD1 (6 bases). The V end lost 0 bases, the J end lost 11 bases, and 16 bases lay between the germline ends. CDR3 length equals 14 residues. CDR1 LGHNA and CDR2 YSLEER come from the germline V gene. In nucleotides, the CDR3 is TGCGCCAGCAGCCAAGATAGGGGGTCCAATGAGCAGTACTTC. Translated: CASSQDRGSNEQYF.

The CDR3 coding sequence is TGTGCCATCAGTGAGCGCGGGGGCTATGGCTACACCTTC. Residues: CAISERGGYGYTF. The rearrangement uses TRBV10-3 and TRBJ1-2; TRBD1 is a possible D gene (5 bases). The CDR3 is 13 amino acids. V lost 2 bases and J lost 4, with 8 bases in between. Looked up from germline, CDR1 is ENHRY and CDR2 is SYGVKD.

The V and J genes are TRBV20-1 and TRBJ2-1, with a tentative D call TRBD2 (6 bases). The germline V gene encodes CDR1 DFQATT and CDR2 SNEGSKA (reference sequence). V shed 0 bases and J shed 5 bases, with 14 bases lying between them. This CDR3 comprises 15 residues. The CDR3 spells CSARDLVADHNEQFF. CDR3 coding DNA: TGCAGTGCTAGAGATTTAGTAGCGGATCACAATGAGCAGTTCTTC.

The CDR3 DNA is TGTGCCAGCAGTTACTCCCCAGGGGTGGTGGGTACGGAGCTGTTTTTT. Translation: CASSYSPGVVGTELFF. The rearrangement joins TRBV6-5 to TRBJ2-2; a weak D match, TRBD1 (6 bases). V shed 0 bases and J shed 10 bases, with 18 bases lying between them. CDR3 length: 16 residues. Per germline, CDR1 MNHEY and CDR2 SVGAGI.

V usage is TRBV29-1 and J usage is TRBJ1-1, with TRBD1 matching over 7 bases. CDR1 SQVTM and CDR2 ANQGSEA come from the germline V gene. CDR3 length: 16 residues. V lost 2 bases to trimming and J lost 3 bases; unmatched junction nucleotides: 12. Here the CDR3 reads CSVESGPPRGYTEAFF. The CDR3 coding sequence is TGCAGCGTTGAATCGGGGCCACCCAGGGGGTACACTGAAGCTTTCTTT. Together with reference TRBV29-1 and TRBJ1-1, the CDR3 gives the full variable domain: SAVISQKPSRDICQRGTSLTIQCQVDSQVTMMFWYRQQPGQSLTLIATANQGSEATYESGFVIDKFPISRPNLTFSTLTVSNMSPEDSSIYLCSVESGPPRGYTEAFFGQGTRLTVV.

This rearrangement joins TRBV5-1 to TRBJ2-7; D uncertain. Germline CDR1 is SGHRS and CDR2 is YFSETQ. The ends were cut back, 0 bases at V and 3 bases at J, with 7 bases in the middle. The CDR3 spans 13 residues. CDR3 sequence (DNA): TGCGCCAGCAGCTTGGACAGTTACTACGAGCAGTACTTC. It is translated as CASSLDSYYEQYF. Based on the CDR3 plus reference TRBV5-1 and TRBJ2-7, the full variable domain is KAGVTQTPRYLIKTRGQQVTLSCSPISGHRSVSWYQQTPGQGLQFLFEYFSETQRNKGNFPGRFSGRQFSNSRSEMNVSTLELGDSALYLCASSLDSYYEQYFGPGTRLTVT.

A few counts support this clonotype. This chain connects TRBV20-1 to TRBJ2-5; the D is unclear. This CDR3 has 12 residues. Germline CDR1 reads DFQATT; CDR2 reads SNEGSKA (reference sequence). The V and J ends lost 5 bases and 5 bases respectively, with 12 bases between them. The CDR3 region has the DNA TGCAGTGCTCCAGCCCCCAAGGAGACCCAGTACTTC. Its translation is CSAPAPKETQYF.

This clonotype was observed a few times. The chain recombines TRBV20-1 with TRBJ1-2, with D perhaps matching TRBD1 (5 bases). The germline V gene has CDR1 DFQATT and CDR2 SNEGSKA (reference sequence). The CDR3 runs to 16 residues. V gave up 0 bases and J gave up 4 bases, with 18 bases separating them. This CDR3 is CSARESLEGKPYGYTF. DNA for the CDR3: TGCAGTGCTAGAGAGAGCTTGGAGGGGAAGCCCTATGGCTACACCTTC.

V usage is TRBV9 and J usage is TRBJ2-3; maybe TRBD2 (6 bases). V lost 0 bases to trimming and J lost 3 bases, with 14 bases between them. The CDR3 has 16 amino acids. Germline lookup yields CDR1 SGDLS and CDR2 YYNGEE. The CDR3 is CASSVATGLETDTQYF. CDR3 nucleotides: TGTGCCAGCAGCGTAGCTACGGGACTCGAAACAGATACGCAGTATTTT.

The J gene is TRBJ2-3, the V gene TRBV5-1; D not certain. Germline assignment: CDR1 SGHRS and CDR2 YFSETQ. The CDR3 runs to 15 residues. Trimming pared 1 base from V and 4 bases from J, leaving 13 bases between. The CDR3 here is CASSLWTSGSDTQYF. The DNA for the CDR3 is TGCGCCAGCAGCTTGTGGACCTCGGGTTCAGATACGCAGTATTTT.

This clonotype was seen only once. V gene TRBV20-1 combines with J gene TRBJ2-7; tentative D call: TRBD2 (6 bases). The length of the CDR3 is 12 residues. The germline CDR1 and CDR2 sequences are DFQATT and SNEGSKA (reference sequence). Trimming shortened V by 4 bases and J by 6 bases, and 13 bases separated the two germline ends. The CDR3 spells CSANRGGTEQYF. CDR3 nucleotide sequence: TGCAGTGCTAACCGAGGCGGGACCGAGCAGTACTTC.